The present T cell receptor (beta chain) was sequenced within a study of T cell responses to AZD1222 COVID-19 vaccine. The CDR3 spans 15 residues. V lost 10 bases to trimming and J lost 4 bases, with 20 bases between them. Germline CDR1 reads MNHEY; CDR2 reads SVGAGI. Data came from immunoSEQ multiplex PCR; TCRdb stores just in-frame clones and leaves some out. The table shows 95,000 to 110,000 clones, with roughly 88% occurring only once. The sequence was obtained from an adult in good health. The sequencing here drew on peripheral blood, taken on day 0 of AZD1222 vaccination. The chain joins TRBV6-5 to TRBJ1-5; D might be TRBD1 (6 bases). CDR3 in amino acids: CATYEGGSGNQPQHF. The CDR3 region has the DNA TGTGCCACATACGAGGGGGGTTCCGGGAATCAGCCCCAGCATTTT.